This passage covers 10 T cell receptor beta chains from one sample sequenced in a study of CD8+CD57+ T cells in acquired aplastic anemia. Genomic DNA constituted the template upon which TCR beta VDJ and CDR3 profiling was performed. Via MiXCR, TCRdb re-called the reads, giving one row per CDR3 protein. The table shows 150,000 to 200,000 distinct CDR3 sequences, with about 64% occurring only once. Sequencing was carried out using sorted CD4+, CD8+, or CD8+CD57+ T cells (not recorded which) from PBMCs. These receptors came from a human donor in good health.

The V call is TRBV5-5, the J call TRBJ1-5; the match to TRBD1 covers 7 bases. CDR3 length: 16 amino acids. The germline CDR1 and CDR2 sequences are SGHKS and YYEKEE (reference sequence). The V and J ends lost 0 bases and 5 bases, in that order; junction bases with no gene match: 8. Written as DNA, the CDR3 is TGTGCCAGCAGCTTGGCGGGCGACAGGGCCCATCAGCCCCAGCATTTT. Protein: CASSLAGDRAHQPQHF.

This clonotype was recorded many times. The chain joins TRBV7-8 to TRBJ2-7; TRBD2 aligns across 13 bases. This CDR3 comprises 16 residues. The J segment lost 5 bases and the V segment lost 5 bases, leaving 9 bases of the junction unmatched. CDR1 and CDR2 (germline): SGHVS, FQNEAQ. In nucleotides, the CDR3 is TGTGCCAGCAGCAACGGACTAGCGGGAGTTCTTAACGAGCAGTACTTC. Translating gives CASSNGLAGVLNEQYF.

The rearrangement uses TRBV30 and TRBJ1-1; maybe TRBD1 (6 bases). This CDR3 contains 17 residues. Germline V CDR1 and CDR2: GTSNPN, SVGIG (reference sequence). With 3 bases removed from V and 0 bases from J, the gap between germline ends came to 20 bases. This CDR3 reads CAWRGGRTYSLNTEAFF. CDR3 nucleotides: TGTGCCTGGAGGGGGGGCAGGACCTACTCCCTGAACACTGAAGCTTTCTTT. Full variable domain (outside the CDR3, taken from reference TRBV30 and TRBJ1-1): SQTIHQWPATLVQPVGSPLSLECTVEGTSNPNLYWYRQAAGRGLQLLFYSVGIGQISSEVPQNLSASRPQDRQFILSSKKLLLSDSGFYLCAWRGGRTYSLNTEAFFGQGTRLTVV.

The rearrangement links TRBV2 to TRBJ2-2; 9 positions match TRBD2. Germline loops: CDR1 SNHLY, CDR2 FYNNEI. This CDR3 is built from 17 residues. Trimming cost V 6 bases and J 0 bases; bases outside gene matches: 8. The CDR3 here is CASRVASGVANTGELFF. CDR3 nucleotide sequence: TGTGCCAGCAGGGTCGCTAGCGGGGTCGCGAACACCGGGGAGCTGTTTTTT.

In this sample, this clonotype turned up many times. The V gene is TRBV28, the J gene TRBJ2-7; 7 nucleotides agree with TRBD1. The CDR3 contains 15 residues. Germline assignment: CDR1 MDHEN and CDR2 SYDVKM. J was trimmed by 4 bases and V by 0 bases; bases with no gene match: 6. The CDR3 here is CASSLWDRPSYEQYF. As DNA, the CDR3 is TGTGCCAGCAGTTTATGGGACAGGCCGAGTTACGAGCAGTACTTC. Full variable domain (outside the CDR3, taken from reference TRBV28 and TRBJ2-7): DVKVTQSSRYLVKRTGEKVFLECVQDMDHENMFWYRQDPGLGLRLIYFSYDVKMKEKGDIPEGYSVSREKKERFSLILESASTNQTSMYLCASSLWDRPSYEQYFGPGTRLTVT.

The V gene is TRBV7-9, the J gene TRBJ2-7; D might be TRBD1 (6 bases). Germline-derived CDR1 and CDR2 are SEHNR and FQNEAQ (reference sequence). Deletions cut 5 bases from V and 2 bases from J, with 13 bases between. CDR3 length: 14 residues. Here the CDR3 reads CASSHRDNAYEQYF. For the CDR3, the DNA is TGTGCCAGCAGCCACCGGGACAATGCCTACGAGCAGTACTTC.

This clonotype was recorded a few times. V gene TRBV5-5 combines with J gene TRBJ2-5; D possibly corresponds to TRBD2 (5 bases). Germline V CDR1 and CDR2: SGHKS, YYEKEE (reference sequence). The CDR3 is 13 amino acids. V was clipped by 7 bases and J by 4 bases, with 14 bases between them. CDR3 nucleotide sequence: TGTGCCAGCCGAAAAGGCAGCGGAGAGACCCAGTACTTC. Its translation: CASRKGSGETQYF.

The chain links TRBV6-2 or TRBV6-3 to TRBJ2-5; 7 bases map to TRBD1. After removal of 6 bases from V and 1 base from J, the junction contained 2 bases not matched to a gene. Germline-derived CDR1 and CDR2 are MNHEY and SVGEGT. CDR3 length: 13 amino acids. The CDR3 here is CASRGQIQETQYF. In DNA, the CDR3 is TGTGCCAGCAGGGGACAGATCCAAGAGACCCAGTACTTC.

This clonotype occurred many times. CDR3 bases: TGTGCCAGCAGTTACAGTACTAGCGGGAGGGGGGAGCTGTTTTTT. This codes for CASSYSTSGRGELFF. The chain links TRBV6-5 to TRBJ2-2; 12 nucleotides line up with TRBD2. This CDR3 has 15 amino acids. Germline assignment: CDR1 MNHEY and CDR2 SVGAGI. The ends lost 2 bases at V and 8 bases at J; junction bases unmatched: 3.

The CDR3 DNA reads TGCGCCAGCAGCCAAGATCGGACGGGGGGGCGGGCCGAGCAGTACTTC. It specifies CASSQDRTGGRAEQYF. J is TRBJ2-7 and V is TRBV4-1; 8 bases align to TRBD2. Germline CDR1 MGHRA, CDR2 YSYEKL. Trimming removed 0 bases from V and 6 bases from J; junction bases left unmatched: 10. This CDR3 contains 16 residues.